This T cell receptor beta chain is drawn from a study of shared clonotypes between healthy human individuals. Notes on this clone: Its antigen remains unidentified.

The length of the CDR3 is 14 residues. Germline lookup yields CDR1 SGHRS and CDR2 YFSETQ. Trimming took 4 bases from V and 6 from J; bases not matched to a gene: 8. Whole-study findings and limits: Sharing across a few donors was seen in approximately 5.2% of naive CD4 clonotypes.

Method: immunoSEQ multiplex PCR; TCRdb's copy keeps in-frame clones and lacks some. Of about 600,000 clones listed, around 97% are singletons. Material for sequencing was naive CD4+ T cells sorted from blood. Subset meaning: CD45RA+ positively selected. V usage is TRBV5-1 and J usage is TRBJ2-3; 7 bases align to TRBD2. The sequence came from a woman aged 25 to 39 in good health. The CDR3 loop is CASSPPSGKDTQYF. The CDR3 nucleotides are TGCGCCAGCAGCCCCCCAAGCGGGAAGGATACGCAGTATTTT.